The following is a T cell receptor (beta chain) sequence with its context. Its antigen is not yet known. Qualities for individual bases were not recorded, and no much larger clone is one base off. Per the publication, the time point label means: approximately 25 months on ibrutinib. For TCR beta library preparation, approximately 2 micrograms of genomic DNA were isolated from cryopreserved PBMCs. Longitudinal blood samples from CLL patients receiving ibrutinib monotherapy were subjected to high-throughput TCR beta sequencing. Patients were enrolled in a phase 2 open-label single-center ibrutinib monotherapy trial. The data originate from a study of cytotoxic CD8 clonotypes in ibrutinib-treated CLL (dated by TCRdb to the early 2020s). General notes on the study: The cohort included roughly 15 treatment-naive and roughly 10 relapsed/refractory patients; about 18 were IGHV unmutated. Partial responses were observed in roughly 24 patients and complete responses in 2; after a median follow-up of around 68 months, remission was maintained in approximately 14 patients and progression was observed in roughly twelve. Of the approximately 86 people in the trial, about two dozen had longitudinal samples available. Samples averaged about 260,000 productive templates and some 91,000 productive rearrangements. Cryopreserved peripheral blood mononuclear cells were collected before treatment, at response, and at either disease progression or sustained remission. Every remission and progressive disease sample was obtained while ibrutinib was still being received by the patients. Samples at response were collected after a median of roughly twelve months of treatment, with a range of about 6 to 36 months.

Each clonotype received, on average, around 10x coverage in deep resolution sequencing performed on a MiSeq, where the target depth lay between 1 in 1 million and 1 in 200,000 T cells. The immunoSEQ hsTCRB Kit was used to generate the TCR beta libraries. Turning to the authors' computational methods: Data were analyzed with ImmunoSEQ Data Assistant and ImmunoSEQ Analyzer, with V, D and J genes assigned per IMGT definitions. Clonality, which ranges from 0 to 1, was calculated as one minus the normalized Shannon entropy of productive rearrangement frequencies. Only overrepresented clonotypes making up at least 0.05% of each patient's repertoire were included in the public clonotype analysis. Repertoires from thirteen age-matched healthy donors in immuneACCESS were used as clonality controls. TCRdb took over this immuneACCESS table, retaining in-frame rearrangements with V and J assigned. Such tables are incomplete; in checked studies, under half of the missing clones stem from an unresolved V gene, and the remainder is unexplained. V and J calls and clone size are copied from that table; D and trimming were computed from the DNA. Counted in this sample were 150,000 or so clones; about 76% of them appeared once. Approximately 5.1% of the sample goes to the ten largest clones.

CDR1 and CDR2 are drawn from the germline V gene: LGHNA, YNFKEQ. The junction shows trimming of 3 bases on V and 7 bases on J, and the gene matches do not reach 13 bases of it. Measured from the cysteine to the phenylalanine, the CDR3 is 16 residues long. This entry keeps only the CDR3 DNA: 48 bases, framed from base 1. Results and caveats for the whole study, not just this receptor: Public clonotypes were rare and either shrank or stayed stable during treatment, and the rise in clonality at ibrutinib response reflected expansion of private clonotypes. At baseline, clonality was higher than in age-matched healthy donors and showed a strong correlation with circulating CD8+ T-cell counts. Clonality rose at ibrutinib response, remained stable during sustained remission, and dropped back toward baseline at progression. Sampling times were not matched between patients in sustained remission and patients whose disease was progressing, and lymph node repertoires were not examined.

The source was PBMCs, collected after 24 months of ibrutinib treatment. The TCR comes from a human donor with chronic lymphocytic leukemia. In this chain, TRBV4-2 is recombined with TRBJ2-7; 9 bases in the middle match TRBD2. The CDR3 reads CASSHPLAGGPEEQYF. The sequence in DNA is TGTGCCAGCAGCCACCCCCTGGCGGGGGGGCCCGAGGAGCAGTACTTC.